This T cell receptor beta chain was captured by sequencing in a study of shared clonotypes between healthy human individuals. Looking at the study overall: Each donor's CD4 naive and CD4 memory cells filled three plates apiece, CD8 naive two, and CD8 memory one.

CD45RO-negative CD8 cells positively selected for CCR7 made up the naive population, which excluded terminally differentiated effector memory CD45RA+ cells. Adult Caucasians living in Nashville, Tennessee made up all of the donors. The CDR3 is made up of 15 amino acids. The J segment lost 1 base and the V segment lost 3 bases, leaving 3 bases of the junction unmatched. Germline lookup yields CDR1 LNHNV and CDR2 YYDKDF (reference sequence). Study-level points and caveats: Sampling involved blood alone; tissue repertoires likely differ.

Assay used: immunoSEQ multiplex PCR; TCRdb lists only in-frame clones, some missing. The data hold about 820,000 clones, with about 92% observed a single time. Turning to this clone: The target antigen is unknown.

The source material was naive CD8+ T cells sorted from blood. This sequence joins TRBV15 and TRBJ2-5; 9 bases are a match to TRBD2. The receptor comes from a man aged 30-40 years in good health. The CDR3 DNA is TGTGCCACCAGCAGCGGGACTAGCAGCCAAGAGACCCAGTACTTC. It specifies CATSSGTSSQETQYF.